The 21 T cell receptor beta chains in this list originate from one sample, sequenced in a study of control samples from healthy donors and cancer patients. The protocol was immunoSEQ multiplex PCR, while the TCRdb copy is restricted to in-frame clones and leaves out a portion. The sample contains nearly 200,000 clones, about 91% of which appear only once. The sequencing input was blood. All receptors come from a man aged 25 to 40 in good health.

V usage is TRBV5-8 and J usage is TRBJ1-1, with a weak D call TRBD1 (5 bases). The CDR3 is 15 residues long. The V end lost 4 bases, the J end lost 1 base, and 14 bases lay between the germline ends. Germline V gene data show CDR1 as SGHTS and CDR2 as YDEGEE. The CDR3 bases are TGTGCCAGCAGCCCGGGGGTCCTCCGGAACACTGAAGCTTTCTTT. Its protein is CASSPGVLRNTEAFF. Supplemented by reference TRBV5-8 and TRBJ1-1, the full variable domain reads EAGVTQSPTHLIKTRGQQATLRCSPISGHTSVYWYQQALGLGLQFLLWYDEGEERNRGNFPPRFSGRQFPNYSSELNVNALELEDSALYLCASSPGVLRNTEAFFGQGTRLTVV.

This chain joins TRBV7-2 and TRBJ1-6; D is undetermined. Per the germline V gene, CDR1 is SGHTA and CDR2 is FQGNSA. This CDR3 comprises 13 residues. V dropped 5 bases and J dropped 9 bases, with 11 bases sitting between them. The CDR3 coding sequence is TGTGCCAGCAGCCCCAGTGGGATTTCACCCCTCCACTTT. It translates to CASSPSGISPLHF.

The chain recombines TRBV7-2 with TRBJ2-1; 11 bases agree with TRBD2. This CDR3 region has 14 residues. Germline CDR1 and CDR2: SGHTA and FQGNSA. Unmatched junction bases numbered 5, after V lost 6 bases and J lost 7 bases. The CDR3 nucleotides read TGTGCCAGCAGTATAGCGGGGGGGGAAAATGAGCAGTTCTTC. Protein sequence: CASSIAGGENEQFF.

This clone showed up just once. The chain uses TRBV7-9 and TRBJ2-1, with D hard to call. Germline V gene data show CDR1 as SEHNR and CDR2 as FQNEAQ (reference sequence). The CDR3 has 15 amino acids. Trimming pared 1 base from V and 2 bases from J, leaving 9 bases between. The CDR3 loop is CASSLGTFPYNEQFF. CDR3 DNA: TGTGCCAGCAGCTTAGGAACTTTCCCCTACAATGAGCAGTTCTTC.

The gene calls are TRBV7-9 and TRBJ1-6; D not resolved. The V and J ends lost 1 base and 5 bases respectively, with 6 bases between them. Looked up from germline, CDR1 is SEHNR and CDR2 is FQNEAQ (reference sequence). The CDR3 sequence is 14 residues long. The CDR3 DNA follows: TGTGCCAGCAGCTTAGTCAATAATAATTCACCCCTCCACTTT. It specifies CASSLVNNNSPLHF.

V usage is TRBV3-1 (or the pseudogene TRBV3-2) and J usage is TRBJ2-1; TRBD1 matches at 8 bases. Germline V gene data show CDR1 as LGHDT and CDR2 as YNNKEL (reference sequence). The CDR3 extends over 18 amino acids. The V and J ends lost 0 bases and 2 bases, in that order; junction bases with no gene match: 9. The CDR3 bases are TGTGCCAGCAGCCAAGATTTAATGGGACAGGAAGCCTACAATGAGCAGTTCTTC. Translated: CASSQDLMGQEAYNEQFF.

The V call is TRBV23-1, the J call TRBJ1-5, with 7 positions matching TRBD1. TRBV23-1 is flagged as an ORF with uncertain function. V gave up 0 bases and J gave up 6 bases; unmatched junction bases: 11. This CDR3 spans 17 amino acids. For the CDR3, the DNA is TGCGCCAGCAGTCAATCAAGAGACAGGGCTTTGGGTCAGCCCCAGCATTTT. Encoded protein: CASSQSRDRALGQPQHF.

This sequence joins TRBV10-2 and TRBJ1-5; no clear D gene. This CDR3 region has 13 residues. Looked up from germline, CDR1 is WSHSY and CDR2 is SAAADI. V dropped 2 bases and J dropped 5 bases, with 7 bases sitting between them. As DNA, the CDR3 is TGCGCCAGCAGTGAGAACAGCCATCAGCCCCAGCATTTT. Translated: CASSENSHQPQHF.

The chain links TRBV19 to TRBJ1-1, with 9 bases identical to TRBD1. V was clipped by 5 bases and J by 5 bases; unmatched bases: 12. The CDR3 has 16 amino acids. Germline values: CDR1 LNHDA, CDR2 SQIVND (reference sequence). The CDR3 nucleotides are TGTGCCAGTAGTCCGCGTTCACAGGGGGCAAGTACTGAAGCTTTCTTT. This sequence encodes CASSPRSQGASTEAFF.

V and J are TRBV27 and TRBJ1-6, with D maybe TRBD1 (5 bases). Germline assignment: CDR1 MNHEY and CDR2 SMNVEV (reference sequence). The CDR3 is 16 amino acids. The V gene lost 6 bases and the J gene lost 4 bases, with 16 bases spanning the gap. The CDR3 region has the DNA TGTGCCAGCAGGAACTCCGGGACGGTGTATAATTCACCCCTCCACTTT. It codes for CASRNSGTVYNSPLHF.

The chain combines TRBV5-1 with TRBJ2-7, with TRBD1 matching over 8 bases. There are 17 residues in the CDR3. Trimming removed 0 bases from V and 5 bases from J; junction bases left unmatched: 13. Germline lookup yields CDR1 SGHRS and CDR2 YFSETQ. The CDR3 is CASSLGVVRTGINEQYF. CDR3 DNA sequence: TGCGCCAGCAGCTTGGGGGTAGTGAGGACAGGGATCAACGAGCAGTACTTC.

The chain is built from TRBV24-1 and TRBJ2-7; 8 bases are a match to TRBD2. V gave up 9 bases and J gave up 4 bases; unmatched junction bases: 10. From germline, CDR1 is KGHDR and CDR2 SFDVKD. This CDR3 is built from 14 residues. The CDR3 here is CATPPGGGAYEQYF. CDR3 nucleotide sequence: TGTGCCACCCCTCCGGGAGGGGGGGCATACGAGCAGTACTTC.

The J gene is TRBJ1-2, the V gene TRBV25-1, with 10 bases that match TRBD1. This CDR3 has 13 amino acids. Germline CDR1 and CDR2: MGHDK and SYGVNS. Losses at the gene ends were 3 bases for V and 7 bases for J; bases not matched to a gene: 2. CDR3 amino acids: CASSEDRGVGYTF. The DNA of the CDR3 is TGTGCCAGCAGTGAGGACAGGGGGGTTGGCTACACCTTC.

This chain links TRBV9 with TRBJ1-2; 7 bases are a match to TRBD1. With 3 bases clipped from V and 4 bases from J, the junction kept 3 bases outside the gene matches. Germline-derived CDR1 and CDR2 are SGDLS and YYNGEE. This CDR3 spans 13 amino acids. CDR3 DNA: TGTGCCAGCAGCGCTGGGACAGCCTATGGCTACACCTTC. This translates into CASSAGTAYGYTF.

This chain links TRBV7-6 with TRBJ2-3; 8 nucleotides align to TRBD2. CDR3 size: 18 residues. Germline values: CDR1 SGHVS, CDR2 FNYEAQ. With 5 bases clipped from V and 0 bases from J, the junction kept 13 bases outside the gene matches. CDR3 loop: CASSGSGVGSSSTDTQYF. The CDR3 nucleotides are TGTGCCAGCAGCGGTAGCGGGGTGGGTTCTTCTAGCACAGATACGCAGTATTTT.

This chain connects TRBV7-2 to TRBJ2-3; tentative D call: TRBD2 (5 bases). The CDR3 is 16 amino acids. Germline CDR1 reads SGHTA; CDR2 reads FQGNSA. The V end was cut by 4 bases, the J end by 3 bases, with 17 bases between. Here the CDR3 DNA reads TGTGCCAGCAGCTCGGGAAGAACCGCATATACAGATACGCAGTATTTT. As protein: CASSSGRTAYTDTQYF.

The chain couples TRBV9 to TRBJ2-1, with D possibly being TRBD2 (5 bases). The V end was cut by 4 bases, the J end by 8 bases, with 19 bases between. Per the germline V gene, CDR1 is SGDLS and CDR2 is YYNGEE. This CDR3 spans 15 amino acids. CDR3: CASSFGPTRGDEQFF. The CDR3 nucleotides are TGTGCCAGCAGCTTCGGGCCAACCCGGGGAGATGAGCAGTTCTTC.

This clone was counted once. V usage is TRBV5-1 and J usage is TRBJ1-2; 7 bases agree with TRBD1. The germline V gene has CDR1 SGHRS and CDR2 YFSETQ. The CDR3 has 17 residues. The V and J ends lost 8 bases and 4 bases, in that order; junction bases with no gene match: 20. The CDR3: CASRATGNRGRGYGYTF. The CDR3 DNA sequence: TGCGCCAGTCGAGCAACCGGAAACAGGGGCCGGGGCTATGGCTACACCTTC.

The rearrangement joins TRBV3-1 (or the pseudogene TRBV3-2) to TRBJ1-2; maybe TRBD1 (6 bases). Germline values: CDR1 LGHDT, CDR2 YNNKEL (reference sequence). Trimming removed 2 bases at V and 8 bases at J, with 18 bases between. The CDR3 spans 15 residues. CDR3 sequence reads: CASSQRGGTGNGYTF. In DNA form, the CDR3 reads TGTGCCAGCAGCCAAAGGGGGGGGACTGGTAACGGCTACACCTTC.

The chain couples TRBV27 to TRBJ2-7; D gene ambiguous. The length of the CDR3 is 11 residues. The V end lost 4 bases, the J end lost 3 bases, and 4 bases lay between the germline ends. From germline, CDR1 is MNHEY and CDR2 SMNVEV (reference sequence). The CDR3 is CASSYRYEQYF. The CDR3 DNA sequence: TGTGCCAGCAGTTACCGCTACGAGCAGTACTTC.

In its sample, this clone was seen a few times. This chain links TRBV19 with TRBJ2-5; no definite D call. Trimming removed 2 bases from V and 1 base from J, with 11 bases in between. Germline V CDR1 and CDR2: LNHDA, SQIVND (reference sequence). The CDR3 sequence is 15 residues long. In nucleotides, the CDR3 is TGTGCCAGTAGTATAAGTTTGGGAAGCCAAGAGACCCAGTACTTC. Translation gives CASSISLGSQETQYF.